This passage covers 13 T cell receptor beta chains from one sample sequenced in a study of Ad26.COV2.S vaccination and SARS-CoV-2 variants. Here immunoSEQ multiplex PCR was the method, and the copy in TCRdb shows in-frame clones only, minus some. The sample shows about 390,000 clones, roughly nine tenths of them seen only once. Treatment: around 19 received Ad26.COV2.S at low or high dose, single or two shots; several received placebo; per-sample allocation not given. The study sampled participants on day 63 after the first vaccine or placebo injection. The specimen comprised peripheral blood, sampled in a trial of Ad26.COV2.S vaccine versus placebo. These receptor sequences come from a person between 18 and 65 years old who received the Ad26.COV2.S COVID-19 vaccine or a placebo.

The chain combines TRBV7-8 with TRBJ1-1; 8 positions match TRBD1. V shed 5 bases, J shed 5 bases, and the junction held 10 bases outside the gene matches. The CDR3 totals 15 residues. Germline V lookup: CDR1 SGHVS, CDR2 FQNEAQ. The DNA for the CDR3 is TGTGCCAGCAGCAAAACCCAGGGGGCAGGTACTGAAGCTTTCTTT. It specifies CASSKTQGAGTEAFF.

V gene TRBV6-2 or TRBV6-3 combines with J gene TRBJ2-5; D may match TRBD1 or TRBD2 (5 bases each). CDR3 size: 13 residues. CDR1 is MNHEY and CDR2 is SVGEGT in the germline V gene. V shed 6 bases and J shed 7 bases, with 15 bases lying between them. The CDR3 here is CASSYGGWGTQYF. The CDR3 coding sequence is TGTGCCAGCAGCTATGGGGGATGGGGGACCCAGTACTTC.

The chain links TRBV5-1 to TRBJ2-5; no definite D call. The CDR3 totals 13 residues. Trimming stripped 5 bases from V and 1 base from J, with 9 bases between. Germline assignment: CDR1 SGHRS and CDR2 YFSETQ. The CDR3 loop is CASRKNFQETQYF. CDR3 DNA: TGCGCCAGCAGAAAGAATTTCCAAGAGACCCAGTACTTC.

The chain uses TRBV3-1 (or the pseudogene TRBV3-2) and TRBJ1-2, with 10 bases aligning to TRBD1. There are 17 residues in the CDR3. CDR1 and CDR2 (germline): LGHDT, YNNKEL (reference sequence). The trim removed 4 bases at V and 7 bases at J, leaving 15 bases unmatched. As DNA, the CDR3 is TGTGCCAGCAGCCTACACACCAGGACAGGGGGTTTTGTTGGCTACACCTTC. It yields the protein CASSLHTRTGGFVGYTF.

This clone was picked up a small number of times. CDR3 region: CASRNLSYEQYF. The CDR3 nucleotides are TGCGCCAGCAGGAACTTAAGCTACGAGCAGTACTTC. The chain has TRBV10-2 and TRBJ2-7; D is unclear. V lost 6 bases to trimming and J lost 3 bases, with 9 bases between them. The germline gives CDR1 WSHSY, CDR2 SAAADI. The CDR3 contains 12 residues.

Written as DNA, the CDR3 is TGTGCCAGCAGCTTAGACGGGACGATAGCCAAAAACATTCAGTACTTC. Translated: CASSLDGTIAKNIQYF. The chain has TRBV7-9 and TRBJ2-4; the D call may be TRBD1 or TRBD2 (5 bases each). The CDR3 has 16 amino acids. With 1 base removed from V and 0 bases from J, the gap between germline ends came to 10 bases. Germline values: CDR1 SEHNR, CDR2 FQNEAQ (reference sequence). Variable domain in full (rest from reference TRBV7-9 and TRBJ2-4): DTGVSQNPRHKITKRGQNVTFRCDPISEHNRLYWYRQTLGQGPEFLTYFQNEAQLEKSRLLSDRFSAERPKGSFSTLEIQRTEQGDSAMYLCASSLDGTIAKNIQYFGAGTRLSVL.

This sequence joins TRBV9 and TRBJ1-2, with D unclear. The V and J ends lost 7 bases and 4 bases respectively, with 11 bases between them. Germline-derived CDR1 and CDR2 are SGDLS and YYNGEE. The CDR3 consists of 12 residues. The CDR3 DNA is TGTGCCAGCGAGAATCAAGGCTATGGCTACACCTTC. Translated: CASENQGYGYTF.

The chain is built from TRBV11-2 and TRBJ1-1, with D maybe TRBD1 (6 bases). CDR1 is SGHAT and CDR2 is FQNNGV in the germline V gene. V was shortened by 5 bases and J by 0 bases, with 16 bases between the two germline ends. The CDR3 covers 16 residues. As DNA, the CDR3 is TGTGCCAGCAGCCATAGGGGCGGGACACTGAACACTGAAGCTTTCTTT. As protein: CASSHRGGTLNTEAFF.

The chain uses TRBV6-1 and TRBJ1-1; a possible D gene is TRBD1 (5 bases). CDR1 and CDR2 (germline): MNHNS, SASEGT. V was clipped by 0 bases and J by 4 bases, with 15 bases between them. This CDR3 is 16 amino acids long. CDR3 DNA: TGTGCCAGCAGTGAAGCGAGGGGCAGGTGGGGCACTGAAGCTTTCTTT. Translated: CASSEARGRWGTEAFF.

V and J are TRBV7-9 and TRBJ2-6; D is ambiguous. This CDR3 contains 14 residues. V was pared by 2 bases and J by 4 bases, with 6 bases between. Germline V lookup: CDR1 SEHNR, CDR2 FQNEAQ (reference sequence). CDR3 sequence reads: CASSLTTGANVLTF. The CDR3 DNA follows: TGTGCCAGCAGCTTAACGACCGGGGCCAACGTCCTGACTTTC.

The rearrangement uses TRBV7-6 and TRBJ1-2; D is possibly TRBD1 (5 bases). V was pared by 4 bases and J by 2 bases, with 17 bases between. Germline CDR1 SGHVS, CDR2 FNYEAQ. This CDR3 contains 16 residues. The CDR3 is CASSSVAGGFNYGYTF. The CDR3 DNA reads TGTGCCAGCAGCTCAGTAGCGGGGGGATTCAACTATGGCTACACCTTC.

V gene TRBV6-5 combines with J gene TRBJ2-7; 10 bases are a match to TRBD2. Germline V gene lookup returns CDR1 MNHEY and CDR2 SVGAGI. The CDR3 contains 15 residues. Germline trimming cut 6 bases from V and 3 bases from J; bases unmatched to any gene: 8. The CDR3 sequence is CASSPQRGGYYEQYF. DNA for the CDR3: TGTGCCAGCAGCCCCCAGCGGGGGGGCTACTACGAGCAGTACTTC.

There are a few counts of this clone. The chain recombines TRBV10-3 with TRBJ2-2, with 7 bases identical to TRBD1. Germline-derived CDR1 and CDR2 are ENHRY and SYGVKD. Trimming cost V 3 bases and J 4 bases; bases outside gene matches: 8. This CDR3 has 16 amino acids. CDR3 sequence (DNA): TGTGCCATCAGTGAAACCCGGGACAGAAGCACCGGGGAGCTGTTTTTT. This gives the protein CAISETRDRSTGELFF.